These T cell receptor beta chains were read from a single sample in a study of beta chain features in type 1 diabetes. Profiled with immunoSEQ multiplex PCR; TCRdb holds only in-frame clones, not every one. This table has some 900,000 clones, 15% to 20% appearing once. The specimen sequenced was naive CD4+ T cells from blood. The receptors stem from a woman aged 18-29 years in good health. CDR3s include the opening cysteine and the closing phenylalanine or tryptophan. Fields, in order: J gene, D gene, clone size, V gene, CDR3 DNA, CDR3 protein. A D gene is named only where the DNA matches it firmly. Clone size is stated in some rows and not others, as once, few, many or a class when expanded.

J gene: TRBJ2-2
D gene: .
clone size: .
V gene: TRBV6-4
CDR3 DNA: TGTGCCAGCAGGAGACAGGTGGGGTACACCGGGGAGCTGTTTTTT
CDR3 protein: CASRRQVGYTGELFF

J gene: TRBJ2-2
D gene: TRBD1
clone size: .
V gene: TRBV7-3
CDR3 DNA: TGTGCCAGCAGCGCCCGACAGGGGAACACCGGGGAGCTGTTTTTT
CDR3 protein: CASSARQGNTGELFF

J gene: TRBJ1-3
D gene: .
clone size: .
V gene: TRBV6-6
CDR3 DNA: TGTGCCAGCAGTAGAACAGGTTTCTCTGGAAACACCATATATTTT
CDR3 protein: CASSRTGFSGNTIYF

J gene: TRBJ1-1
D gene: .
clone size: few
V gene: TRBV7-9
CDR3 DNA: TGTGCCAGCAGCACGCAGGTCGCGGAGAACACTGAAGCTTTCTTT
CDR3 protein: CASSTQVAENTEAFF

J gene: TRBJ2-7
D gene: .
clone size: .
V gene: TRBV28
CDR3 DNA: TGTGCCAGCAGTCTGACCCGGGCCTCTCAGAACTTC
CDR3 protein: CASSLTRASQNF

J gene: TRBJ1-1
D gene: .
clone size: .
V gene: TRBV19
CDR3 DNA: TGTGCCAGTAGTACGGAAAATCGTCGGTACTTAAACACTGAAGCTTTCTTT
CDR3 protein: CASSTENRRYLNTEAFF

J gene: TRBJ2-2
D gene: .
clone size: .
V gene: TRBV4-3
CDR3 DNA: TGCGCCAGCAGCATACTAGCACACGGCGGCGGGGAGCTGTTTTTT
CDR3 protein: CASSILAHGGGELFF

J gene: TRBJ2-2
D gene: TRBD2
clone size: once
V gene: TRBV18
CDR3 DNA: TGTGCCAGCTCACCGGGACTAGCGGGCGGCGGGGAGCTGTTTTTT
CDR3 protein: CASSPGLAGGGELFF

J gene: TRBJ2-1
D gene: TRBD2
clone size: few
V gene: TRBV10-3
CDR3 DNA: TGTGCCATCAGTGGGGGGACTAGCGGAGGGTACAATGAGCAGTTCTTC
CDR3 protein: CAISGGTSGGYNEQFF

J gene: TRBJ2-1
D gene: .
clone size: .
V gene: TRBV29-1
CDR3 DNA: TGCAGCGTTGGACGTGCCTTAGGCGAATTCTCCTACAATGAGCAGTTCTTC
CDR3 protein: CSVGRALGEFSYNEQFF

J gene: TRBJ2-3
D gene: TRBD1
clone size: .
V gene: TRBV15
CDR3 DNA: TGTGCCACCAGCAACCAGGGGGCTGGAGATACGCAGTATTTT
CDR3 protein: CATSNQGAGDTQYF

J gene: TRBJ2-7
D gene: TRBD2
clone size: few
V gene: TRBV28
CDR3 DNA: TGTGCCAGCAGTTTAATGGCTAGCGGGAGACACGAGCAGTACTTC
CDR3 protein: CASSLMASGRHEQYF

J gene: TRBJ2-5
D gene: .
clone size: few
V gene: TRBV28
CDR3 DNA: TGTGCCAGCAGTTCTGGGCGGGAGACCCAGTACTTC
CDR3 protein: CASSSGRETQYF

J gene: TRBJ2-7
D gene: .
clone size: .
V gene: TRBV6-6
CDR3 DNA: TGTGCCAGCAGACAGTTTAACGAGCAGTACTTC
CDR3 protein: CASRQFNEQYF

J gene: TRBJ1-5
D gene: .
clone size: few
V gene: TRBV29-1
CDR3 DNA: TGCAGCGTTGGCCAGGAAGGCCCTGGGGAGCCCCAGCATTTT
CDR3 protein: CSVGQEGPGEPQHF